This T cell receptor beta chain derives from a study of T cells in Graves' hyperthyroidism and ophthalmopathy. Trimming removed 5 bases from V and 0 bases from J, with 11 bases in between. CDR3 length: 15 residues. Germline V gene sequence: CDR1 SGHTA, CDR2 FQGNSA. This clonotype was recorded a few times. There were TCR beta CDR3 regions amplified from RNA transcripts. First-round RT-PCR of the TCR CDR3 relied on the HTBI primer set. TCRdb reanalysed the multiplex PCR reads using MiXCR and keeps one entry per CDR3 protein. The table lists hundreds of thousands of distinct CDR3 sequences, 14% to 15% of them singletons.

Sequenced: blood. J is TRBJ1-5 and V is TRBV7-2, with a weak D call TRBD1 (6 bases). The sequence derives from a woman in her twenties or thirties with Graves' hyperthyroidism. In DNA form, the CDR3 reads TGTGCCAGCAGCCCGGGACACTTTAGCAATCAGCCCCAGCATTTT. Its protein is CASSPGHFSNQPQHF.